This TCR beta chain was identified during a study of T cells in Graves' hyperthyroidism and ophthalmopathy. There were TCR beta CDR3 regions amplified from RNA transcripts. With the HTBI primer set, the TCR CDR3 went through a first round of RT-PCR. Via MiXCR, TCRdb re-called the multiplex PCR reads, giving one row per CDR3 protein. In the table there are 600,000 to 650,000 distinct CDR3 sequences, roughly 16% of which are singletons. Absence of ophthalmopathy progression within 18 months defined stable Graves' hyperthyroidism. Fresh peripheral blood, 8 to 10 ml, was the source of the PBMCs. Study observations and caveats: Using 13 V-J features, a model discriminated ophthalmopathy from stable hyperthyroidism. Most expanded thyroid clonotypes above 0.001 recurred in blood.

A remark on this clonotype: The antigen is not known.

Germline V gene lookup returns CDR1 DFQATT and CDR2 SNEGSKA (reference sequence). V was shortened by 6 bases and J by 10 bases, with 15 bases between the two germline ends. The CDR3 has 11 residues. The chain combines TRBV20-1 with TRBJ1-1; D ambiguous. Sequencing was performed on blood. The TCR originated in a woman aged 30 to 39 with Graves' hyperthyroidism. The CDR3 DNA follows: TGCAGTGCCGTGAGGACTTTAGTAGCTTTCTTT. Protein product: CSAVRTLVAFF.